The 15 T cell receptor beta chains below all came from one sample that was sequenced in a study of blood T cells in healthy people across ages. A second PCR, run for 7 to 11 cycles, used a sample-barcoded 5' primer plus a J-beta primer mix. TCRdb called the 5' RACE reads again in MiXCR, with one record for every CDR3 protein. Of 750,000 or so distinct CDR3 sequences listed, about 25% are singletons. These data also formed part of another study, on T cells of mothers and their children.

Sequenced input: blood. These receptors all come from a boy aged 10-17 years in good health.

This clonotype was recorded a few times. The chain combines TRBV9 with TRBJ2-2; D could derive from TRBD1 or TRBD2 (5 bases each). This CDR3 has 16 residues. Trimming took off 0 bases at V and 5 bases at J, with 14 bases between the two ends. The V gene's germline CDR1 is SGDLS and CDR2 YYNGEE. In DNA, the CDR3 is TGTGCCAGCAGCGTAGGGGGGACCGGCCTAACCGGGGAGCTGTTTTTT. It yields the protein CASSVGGTGLTGELFF. The full variable domain, with the rest looked up from reference TRBV9 and TRBJ2-2, is DSGVTQTPKHLITATGQRVTLRCSPRSGDLSVYWYQQSLDQGLQFLIQYYNGEERAKGNILERFSAQQFPDLHSELNLSSLELGDSALYFCASSVGGTGLTGELFFGEGSRLTVL.

This clonotype was seen a handful of times. This sequence joins TRBV2 and TRBJ1-2; D is ambiguous. Germline lookup yields CDR1 SNHLY and CDR2 FYNNEI. Trimming shortened V by 10 bases and J by 8 bases, and 20 bases separated the two germline ends. CDR3 size: 13 residues. The CDR3 DNA is TGTGCCACCGTTGGTCGGGGAGAATCCGGCTACACCTTC. It encodes CATVGRGESGYTF.

The sample holds a few counts of this clonotype. This chain uses TRBV29-1 with TRBJ2-7; D possibly corresponds to TRBD1 (6 bases). Germline loops: CDR1 SQVTM, CDR2 ANQGSEA. The V gene lost 4 bases and the J gene lost 4 bases, with 8 bases spanning the gap. The CDR3 sequence is 11 residues long. This CDR3 is CSVGTDYEQYF. CDR3 in DNA: TGCAGCGTTGGGACAGATTACGAGCAGTACTTC.

The rearrangement uses TRBV7-9 and TRBJ2-3; either TRBD1 or TRBD2 may supply D (5 bases each). Germline lookup yields CDR1 SEHNR and CDR2 FQNEAQ (reference sequence). V was trimmed by 1 base and J by 3 bases, leaving 11 bases between them. CDR3 length: 15 residues. The CDR3 region is CASSLEARETDTQYF. In DNA form, the CDR3 reads TGTGCCAGCAGCTTAGAGGCCAGGGAGACAGATACGCAGTATTTT.

The chain has TRBV7-9 and TRBJ2-4, with no clear D. V was trimmed by 6 bases and J by 8 bases, leaving 5 bases between them. The CDR3 is made up of 10 amino acids. Germline CDR1 reads SEHNR; CDR2 reads FQNEAQ (reference sequence). The DNA for the CDR3 is TGTGCCAGCAGGCCAGACATTCAGTACTTC. Encoded protein: CASRPDIQYF.

There are many counts of this clonotype. The chain couples TRBV20-1 to TRBJ1-1; D not certain. This CDR3 region has 11 residues. Germline CDR1 is DFQATT and CDR2 is SNEGSKA (reference sequence). Trimming left V 4 bases short and J 2 bases short, with 5 bases between. CDR3 loop: CSATSNTEAFF. DNA of the CDR3: TGCAGTGCTACATCAAACACTGAAGCTTTCTTT.

The rearrangement links TRBV7-3 to TRBJ2-2; 10 bases align to TRBD1. CDR1 and CDR2 from the germline V gene are SGHTA and FQGTGA. The V gene end was trimmed by 3 bases and the J gene end by 3 bases; junction bases not matched to a gene: 4. This CDR3 is 16 amino acids long. CDR3 sequence: CASSFDRGRDTGELFF. The CDR3 DNA reads as TGTGCCAGCAGCTTCGACAGGGGGCGAGACACCGGGGAGCTGTTTTTT. Looking up the rest from reference TRBV7-3 and TRBJ2-2 gives the full variable domain: GAGVSQTPSNKVTEKGKYVELRCDPISGHTALYWYRQSLGQGPEFLIYFQGTGAADDSGLPNDRFFAVRPEGSVSTLKIQRTERGDSAVYLCASSFDRGRDTGELFFGEGSRLTVL.

The chain combines TRBV14 with TRBJ2-7; no firm D call. From germline, CDR1 is SGHDN and CDR2 FVKESK. V was clipped by 3 bases and J by 5 bases, with 8 bases between them. This CDR3 spans 12 amino acids. CDR3 region: CASSHLGNEQYF. The DNA of the CDR3 is TGTGCCAGCAGCCATCTTGGCAACGAGCAGTACTTC.

The chain combines TRBV15 with TRBJ2-5; weak D call: TRBD1 (5 bases). The DNA end favors TRBJ2-7, so the J call may be wrong. There are 15 residues in the CDR3. Germline lookup yields CDR1 LNHNV and CDR2 YYDKDF (reference sequence). Here the CDR3 DNA reads TGTGCCACCAGCAGAGATCGGCTAGGGGCCTACGAGCAGTACTTC. Protein: CATSRDRLGAYEQYF.

The V and J genes are TRBV2 and TRBJ2-7, with 7 bases matching TRBD1. The CDR3 spans 11 residues. Germline CDR1 reads SNHLY; CDR2 reads FYNNEI. V gave up 9 bases and J gave up 6 bases; unmatched junction bases: 5. The CDR3 DNA reads as TGTGCCAGAGCTACAGGGGTCGAGCAGTACTTC. Translation: CARATGVEQYF.

This clonotype was observed a few times. This chain joins TRBV20-1 and TRBJ2-1; D may be TRBD2 (8 bases). The CDR3 runs to 18 residues. With 6 bases removed from V and 5 bases from J, the gap between germline ends came to 29 bases. Germline V CDR1 and CDR2: DFQATT, SNEGSKA (reference sequence). The CDR3 DNA reads TGCAGTGCGACCCCAGGGGGTAGCGGGGACCTTCGAAACAATGAGCAGTTCTTC. Translating it yields CSATPGGSGDLRNNEQFF.

The CDR3 spells CSVADRDPYEQYF. The CDR3, as DNA: TGCAGCGTTGCCGACAGGGATCCCTACGAGCAGTACTTC. V and J are TRBV29-1 and TRBJ2-5; 7 bases are shared with TRBD1. With the DNA end fitting TRBJ2-7 better, the J assignment may be wrong. CDR3 length: 13 residues. Germline CDR1 and CDR2: SQVTM and ANQGSEA.

V and J are TRBV18 and TRBJ2-6, with D perhaps given as TRBD1 or TRBD2 (5 bases each). The CDR3 contains 17 residues. Germline assignment: CDR1 KGHSH and CDR2 LQKENI. With 8 bases removed from V and 4 bases from J, the gap between germline ends came to 21 bases. The CDR3 DNA follows: TGTGCCAGCACGCACATGCGAGGGACGGAAGGGGCCAACGTCCTGACTTTC. Translation gives CASTHMRGTEGANVLTF.

This clonotype was seen more than once but under ten times. V usage is TRBV4-2 and J usage is TRBJ2-1; 12 nucleotides align to TRBD2. CDR1 and CDR2 from the germline V gene are LGHNA and YNFKEQ. This CDR3 spans 16 amino acids. V shed 4 bases and J 4 bases; nucleotides not matched to a gene: 5. CDR3 amino acids: CASSRKTSGGYNEQFF. The DNA of the CDR3 is TGTGCCAGCAGCCGCAAGACTAGCGGGGGATACAATGAGCAGTTCTTC.

The chain employs TRBV12-3 or TRBV12-4 and TRBJ2-6; a possible D gene is TRBD2 (5 bases). Trimming removed 5 bases from V and 2 bases from J, with 13 bases in between. The CDR3 is 16 amino acids. The CDR3 here is CASSVRGWAGANVLTF. The DNA of the CDR3 is TGTGCCAGCAGTGTCCGGGGTTGGGCTGGGGCCAACGTCCTGACTTTC.